These 7 T cell receptor beta chains share one sample of origin, sequenced in a study of tumor and adjacent non-tumor tissue in lung cancer. TCRbeta libraries were built with three rounds of nested PCR, modified from ARM-PCR. TCRdb reprocessed the multiplex PCR reads with MiXCR, giving one entry per CDR3 protein. The sample contains roughly 200,000 distinct CDR3 sequences, 60% to 85% of which appear only once. RNA was extracted from bulk tissue without any cell sorting. The source material was lung tumor tissue. Every receptor here comes from a man between 60 and 75 years old with non-small cell lung cancer.

The rearrangement links TRBV6-6 to TRBJ1-2; no definite D call. From germline, CDR1 is MNHNY and CDR2 SVGAGI (reference sequence). V was cut by 6 bases and J by 4 bases, with 12 bases left in between. This CDR3 spans 13 amino acids. For the CDR3, the DNA is TGTGCCAGCAGCCTGGGCAGTTCCTATGGCTACACCTTC. It translates to CASSLGSSYGYTF.

Concerning this clonotype itself: A much larger clone differs by one base, so this may be a read error. Because the CDR3 is missing its conserved closing phenylalanine or tryptophan, this is likely a read error. As DNA, the CDR3 is TGTGCCAGCAGCTTAACTGAAAAACTGTTTTCT. The encoded protein is CASSLTEKLFS. V is TRBV7-8 and J is TRBJ1-4, with unresolved D. This CDR3 has 11 residues. Germline V gene sequence: CDR1 SGHVS, CDR2 FQNEAQ. Trimming removed 2 bases at V and 7 bases at J, with 2 bases between.

The chain carries TRBV12-3 or TRBV12-4 and TRBJ1-5, with a possible D match to TRBD1 (5 bases). The CDR3 is made up of 16 amino acids. V was shortened by 5 bases and J by 1 base, with 15 bases between the two germline ends. The CDR3 loop is CASSPLETVSNQPQHF. The CDR3 nucleotides are TGTGCCAGCAGTCCCCTCGAGACAGTGAGCAATCAGCCCCAGCATTTT.

Worth noting for this clonotype: This may be a read error, as it is one base from a much larger clone. The rearrangement uses TRBV20-1 and TRBJ2-4, with D perhaps matching TRBD2 (5 bases). The CDR3 length is 12 residues. From germline, CDR1 is DFQATT and CDR2 SNEGSKA (reference sequence). In DNA, the CDR3 is TGCAGTACTAGGGTTAACGGAAACATTCAGTACTTC. Its protein is CSTRVNGNIQYF.

This rearrangement joins TRBV4-1 to TRBJ1-1; no clear D. CDR1 MGHRA and CDR2 YSYEKL come from the germline V gene. The CDR3 is 16 residues long. Trimming removed 5 bases from V and 0 bases from J, with 16 bases in between. The CDR3 sequence: CASSSGPTTMNTEAFF. As DNA, the CDR3 is TGCGCCAGCAGCAGTGGCCCTACAACTATGAACACTGAAGCTTTCTTT.

This clonotype was observed a few times. The chain employs TRBV4-3 and TRBJ2-3; 8 bases map to TRBD1. Trimming took 3 bases from V and 1 from J; bases not matched to a gene: 3. Germline CDR1 is LGHNA and CDR2 is YSLEER. This CDR3 is built from 15 residues. CDR3 amino acids: CASSHGQGGTDTQYF. The CDR3 nucleotides read TGCGCCAGCAGCCACGGACAGGGCGGCACAGATACGCAGTATTTT.

This clonotype was recorded at least ten times. J is TRBJ1-3 and V is TRBV20-1; TRBD1 agrees at 7 bases. V was pared by 4 bases and J by 7 bases, with 7 bases of the junction left unmatched. This CDR3 spans 13 amino acids. Germline assignment: CDR1 DFQATT and CDR2 SNEGSKA (reference sequence). As DNA, the CDR3 is TGCAGTGCTACCCGGACAGGAAGGAACACCATATATTTT. This encodes CSATRTGRNTIYF.